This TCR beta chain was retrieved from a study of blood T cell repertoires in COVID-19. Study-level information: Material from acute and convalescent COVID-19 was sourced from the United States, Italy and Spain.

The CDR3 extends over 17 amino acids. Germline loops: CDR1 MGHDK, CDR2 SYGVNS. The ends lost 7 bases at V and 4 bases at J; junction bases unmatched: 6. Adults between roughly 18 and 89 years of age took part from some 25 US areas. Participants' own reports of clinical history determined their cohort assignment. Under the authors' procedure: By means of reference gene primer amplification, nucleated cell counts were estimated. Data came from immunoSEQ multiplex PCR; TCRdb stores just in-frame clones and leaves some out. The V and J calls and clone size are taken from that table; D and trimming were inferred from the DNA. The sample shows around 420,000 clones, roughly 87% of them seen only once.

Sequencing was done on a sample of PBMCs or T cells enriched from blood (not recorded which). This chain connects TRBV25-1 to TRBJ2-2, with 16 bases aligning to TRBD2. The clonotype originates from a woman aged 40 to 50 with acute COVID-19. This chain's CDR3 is CASTGTSGGVGTGELFF. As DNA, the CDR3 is TGTGCCAGCACCGGGACTAGCGGGGGGGTTGGCACCGGGGAGCTGTTTTTT.